The sequence of this T cell receptor beta chain was determined in a study of CD8 T cells in Susac syndrome. Study summary: When their blood was taken, patients with Susac syndrome were therapy-naive, taking corticosteroids, or taking intravenous immunoglobulin alone.

CDR1 and CDR2 (germline): PRHDT, FYEKMQ (reference sequence). Trimming took off 11 bases at V and 1 base at J, with 11 bases between the two ends. There are 12 residues in the CDR3. Random-hexamer reverse transcription was applied to about 0.45 to 1 ug RNA. The TCR beta CDR3 was amplified by immunoSEQ multiplex PCR across 54 Vbeta, 13 Jbeta. TCRdb itself ran the immunoSEQ multiplex PCR reads through MiXCR, one entry per CDR3 protein. The sample holds 75,000 or so distinct CDR3 sequences, around 94% seen once. The TCR originated in a human donor with Susac syndrome. The material sequenced was CD8+ T cells from PBMCs. The chain carries TRBV13 and TRBJ1-1; D possibly corresponds to TRBD1 (5 bases). The CDR3 region has the DNA TGTGCCGGCCGTAGGGGGAACACTGAAGCTTTCTTT. It yields the protein CAGRRGNTEAFF.